This is a list of T cell receptor beta chains from one sample in a study of blood T cell repertoires in COVID-19. Profiling relied on immunoSEQ multiplex PCR, and the TCRdb table lists in-frame clones only, not all of them. The sample carries roughly 250,000 clones, about nine tenths recorded once. Sequencing input: peripheral blood. The receptors originated from a man between 60 and 75 years old who had recovered from COVID-19. Both conserved end residues are part of each CDR3. The D gene is left open where the match is weak. Some rows mark clone size as missing; the rest say once, few, many or name a class of expanded clone.

v_gene: TRBV6-2/TRBV6-3
abundance: .
j_gene: TRBJ2-7
d_gene: .
CDR3nt: TGTGCCAGCAGTTACCCCGGCCCGGGCGAGCAGTACTTC
CDR3aa: CASSYPGPGEQYF

v_gene: TRBV5-5
abundance: .
j_gene: TRBJ1-5
d_gene: .
CDR3nt: TGTGCCAGCAGCTTGGCATGGGACATGGGCAATCAGCCCCAGCATTTT
CDR3aa: CASSLAWDMGNQPQHF

v_gene: TRBV6-1
abundance: .
j_gene: TRBJ1-2
d_gene: .
CDR3nt: TGTGCCAGCGGGGGGGGAGGGCGCTATGGCTACACCTTC
CDR3aa: CASGGGGRYGYTF

v_gene: TRBV15
abundance: once
j_gene: TRBJ2-7
d_gene: .
CDR3nt: TGTGCCACCAGCAGAGATTTCGGCTACGAGCAGTACTTC
CDR3aa: CATSRDFGYEQYF

v_gene: TRBV7-2
abundance: .
j_gene: TRBJ2-7
d_gene: TRBD1
CDR3nt: TGTGCCAGCGTTGCGGGGACAGGGTTTTACGAGCAGTACTTC
CDR3aa: CASVAGTGFYEQYF

v_gene: TRBV6-5
abundance: .
j_gene: TRBJ1-2
d_gene: TRBD1
CDR3nt: TGTGCCAGCAATCCACAGGGGGCTAACTATGGCTACACCTTC
CDR3aa: CASNPQGANYGYTF

v_gene: TRBV2
abundance: .
j_gene: TRBJ2-2
d_gene: .
CDR3nt: TGTGCCAGCATTCTAGAGGTGGGCACCGGGGAGCTGTTTTTT
CDR3aa: CASILEVGTGELFF

v_gene: TRBV3-1/TRBV3-2
abundance: few
j_gene: TRBJ2-1
d_gene: .
CDR3nt: TGTGCCAGCAGCCCAAGGGGAAGCGGGACAATTTACAATGAGCAGTTCTTC
CDR3aa: CASSPRGSGTIYNEQFF

v_gene: TRBV13
abundance: .
j_gene: TRBJ1-1
d_gene: TRBD1
CDR3nt: TGTGCCAGCAGCTTAGAGGGACAGGGTGTAGGAGGCACTGAAGCTTTCTTT
CDR3aa: CASSLEGQGVGGTEAFF

v_gene: TRBV9
abundance: .
j_gene: TRBJ2-1
d_gene: TRBD2
CDR3nt: TGTGCCAGCAGCGTAGGGGCGGCGGGGGGGATCAATGAGCAGTTCTTC
CDR3aa: CASSVGAAGGINEQFF

v_gene: TRBV7-2
abundance: .
j_gene: TRBJ2-4
d_gene: .
CDR3nt: TGTGCCAGCAGCTCCCAGGACATTCAGTACTTC
CDR3aa: CASSSQDIQYF

v_gene: TRBV4-2
abundance: .
j_gene: TRBJ2-5
d_gene: .
CDR3nt: TGTGCCAGCAGCCAAGAAAAAGGGGCGCGGGAGACCCAGTACTTC
CDR3aa: CASSQEKGARETQYF

v_gene: TRBV19
abundance: .
j_gene: TRBJ1-2
d_gene: TRBD1
CDR3nt: TGTGCCAGCCGACTAACTTTTACCGGGACAGGGACTGGCTACACCTTC
CDR3aa: CASRLTFTGTGTGYTF

v_gene: TRBV21-1
abundance: .
j_gene: TRBJ1-2
d_gene: .
CDR3nt: TGTGCCAGCAGCATTGTGGACAGGGGGAGGTTTGGCTACACCTTC
CDR3aa: CASSIVDRGRFGYTF

v_gene: TRBV10-1
abundance: .
j_gene: TRBJ1-4
d_gene: TRBD1
CDR3nt: TGCGCCAGTCACAGGGGTCCCCCCGAAAAACTGTTTTTT
CDR3aa: CASHRGPPEKLFF

v_gene: TRBV6-2/TRBV6-3
abundance: many
j_gene: TRBJ2-7
d_gene: .
CDR3nt: TGTGCCAGCAGTTATTTTAGGGGTTACGGCGAGCAGTACTTC
CDR3aa: CASSYFRGYGEQYF

v_gene: TRBV7-9
abundance: .
j_gene: TRBJ1-6
d_gene: .
CDR3nt: TGTGCCAGCAGCGATCGCGACAGGCCTGATTCACCCCTCCACTTT
CDR3aa: CASSDRDRPDSPLHF